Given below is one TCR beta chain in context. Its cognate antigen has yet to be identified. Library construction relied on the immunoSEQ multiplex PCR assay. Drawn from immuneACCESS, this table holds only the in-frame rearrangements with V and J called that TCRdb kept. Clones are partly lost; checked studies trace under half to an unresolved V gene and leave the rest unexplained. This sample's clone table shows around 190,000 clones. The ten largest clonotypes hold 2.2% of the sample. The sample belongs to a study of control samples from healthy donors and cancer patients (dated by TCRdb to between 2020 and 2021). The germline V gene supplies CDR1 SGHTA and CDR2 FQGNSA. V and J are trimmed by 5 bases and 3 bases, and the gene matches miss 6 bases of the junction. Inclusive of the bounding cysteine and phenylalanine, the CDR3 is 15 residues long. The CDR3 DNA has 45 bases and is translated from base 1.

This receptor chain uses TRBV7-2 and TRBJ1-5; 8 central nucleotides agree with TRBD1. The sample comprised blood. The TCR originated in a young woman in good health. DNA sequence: TGTGCCAGCAGCATCGGACAGGGCCTCAATCAGCCCCAGCATTTT. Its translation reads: CASSIGQGLNQPQHF.